This TCR beta chain is from a study of T cells after yellow fever vaccination. Study-wide context: Staining for CD3, CD45RA, CCR7 and CD95 enabled sorting of EM, EMRA, CM and Tscm memory subsets.

This clonotype was recorded at least ten times. Points from the study as a whole: Sorted memory cells at day 0 lacked detectable levels of almost all vaccine-responding clonotypes.

Template switching by 5'RACE produced TCR cDNA, adding a universal primer site and UMIs. TCRdb called the 5' RACE reads again in MiXCR, with one record for every CDR3 protein. Of about 25,000 distinct CDR3 sequences in the sample, under 5.5% are singletons; the top ten hold about 10%. The V gene lost 4 bases and the J gene lost 8 bases, with 15 bases spanning the gap. The CDR3 contains 15 residues. Germline CDR1 and CDR2: MNHEY and SVGAGI. The source material was PBMCs, either bulk or a sorted T-cell subset (CD4+, CD8+, memory, or dextramer-sorted; not recorded which), sampled 15 days after the yellow fever booster vaccination. This sequence joins TRBV6-5 and TRBJ1-6; possible D gene TRBD1, 5 bases. The receptor's source is a man aged 25-45 years who received the YFV17D yellow fever vaccine. The CDR3 spells CASSSWGSGDSPLHF. CDR3 in DNA: TGTGCCAGCAGTTCCTGGGGGTCCGGGGATTCACCCCTCCACTTT.